One and the same sample provided the 4 T cell receptor beta chains below, sequenced in a study of blood T cell repertoires in COVID-19. The assay was immunoSEQ multiplex PCR, and TCRdb's table has in-frame clones only and misses some. Counted here are 150,000 to 190,000 clones, around 74% occurring once; the ten biggest clones make up 3.7%. The sequenced material came from peripheral blood. All receptors come from a woman older than 75 with acute or convalescent COVID-19.

This chain joins TRBV7-9 and TRBJ1-1; the D gene is possibly TRBD1 (5 bases). V gave up 5 bases and J gave up 4 bases, with 14 bases separating them. The V gene's germline CDR1 is SEHNR and CDR2 FQNEAQ (reference sequence). This CDR3 contains 14 residues. In DNA, the CDR3 is TGTGCCAGCAGCAAACAGGACGGATCCACTGAAGCTTTCTTT. As protein: CASSKQDGSTEAFF.

This clone was recorded once. This chain joins TRBV4-2 and TRBJ2-5, with D possibly matching TRBD2 (6 bases). Trimming pared 4 bases from V and 2 bases from J, leaving 14 bases between. The CDR3 is 15 amino acids. Germline loops: CDR1 LGHNA, CDR2 YNFKEQ. The chain's CDR3 is CASSPMEGLQETQYF. CDR3 in DNA: TGTGCCAGCAGCCCAATGGAGGGACTTCAAGAGACCCAGTACTTC.

This chain links TRBV5-1 with TRBJ1-1; D is uncertain. This CDR3 is 15 amino acids long. V was cut by 0 bases and J by 3 bases, with 12 bases left in between. Germline V CDR1 and CDR2: SGHRS, YFSETQ. For the CDR3, the DNA is TGCGCCAGCAGCTTGGCCGGCGCGCGGGACACTGAAGCTTTCTTT. It is translated as CASSLAGARDTEAFF.

V and J are TRBV7-3 and TRBJ1-2; 10 bases are shared with TRBD1. The V and J ends lost 5 bases and 7 bases, in that order; junction bases with no gene match: 4. The CDR3 length is 13 residues. The germline V gene has CDR1 SGHTA and CDR2 FQGTGA. This CDR3 reads CASSPGQGFGYTF. The CDR3 coding sequence is TGTGCCAGCAGCCCGGGACAGGGGTTTGGCTACACCTTC.